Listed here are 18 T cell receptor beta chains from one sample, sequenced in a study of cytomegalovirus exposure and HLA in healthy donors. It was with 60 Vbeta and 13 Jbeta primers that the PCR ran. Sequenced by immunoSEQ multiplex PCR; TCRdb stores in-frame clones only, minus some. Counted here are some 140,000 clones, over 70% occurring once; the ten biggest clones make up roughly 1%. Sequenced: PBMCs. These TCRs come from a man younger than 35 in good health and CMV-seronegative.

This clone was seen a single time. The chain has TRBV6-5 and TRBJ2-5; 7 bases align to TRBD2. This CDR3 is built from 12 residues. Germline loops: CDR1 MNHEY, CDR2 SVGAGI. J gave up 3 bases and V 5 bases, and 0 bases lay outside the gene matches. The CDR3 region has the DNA TGTGCCAGCAGTGGGACTAAAGAGACCCAGTACTTC. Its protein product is CASSGTKETQYF.

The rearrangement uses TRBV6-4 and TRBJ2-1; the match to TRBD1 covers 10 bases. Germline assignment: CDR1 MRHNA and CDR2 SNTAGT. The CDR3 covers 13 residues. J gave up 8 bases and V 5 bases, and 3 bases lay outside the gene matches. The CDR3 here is CASSRDRGYEQFF. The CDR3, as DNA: TGTGCCAGCAGTCGGGACAGGGGCTATGAGCAGTTCTTC.

CDR3 in DNA: TGTGCCAACACGGACAGGGGCCAGAGCACAGATACGCAGTATTTT. Translation: CANTDRGQSTDTQYF. The chain is built from TRBV7-9 and TRBJ2-3; 9 nucleotides agree with TRBD1. The V and J ends lost 10 bases and 0 bases, in that order; junction bases with no gene match: 8. Germline V lookup: CDR1 SEHNR, CDR2 FQNEAQ (reference sequence). The CDR3 has 15 amino acids.

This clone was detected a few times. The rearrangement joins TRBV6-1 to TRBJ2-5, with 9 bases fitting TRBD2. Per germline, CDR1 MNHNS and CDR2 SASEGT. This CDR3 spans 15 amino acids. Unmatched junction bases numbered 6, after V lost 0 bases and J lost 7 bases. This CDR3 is CASSEAHERGATQYF. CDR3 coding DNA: TGTGCCAGCAGTGAAGCGCATGAGCGGGGGGCGACCCAGTACTTC.

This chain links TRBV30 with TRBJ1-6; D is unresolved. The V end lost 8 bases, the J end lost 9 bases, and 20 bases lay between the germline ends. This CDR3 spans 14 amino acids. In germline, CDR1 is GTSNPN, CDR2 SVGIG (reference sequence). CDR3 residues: CAHRGFADGSPLHF. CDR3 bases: TGTGCCCACCGAGGGTTTGCTGATGGTTCACCCCTCCACTTT.

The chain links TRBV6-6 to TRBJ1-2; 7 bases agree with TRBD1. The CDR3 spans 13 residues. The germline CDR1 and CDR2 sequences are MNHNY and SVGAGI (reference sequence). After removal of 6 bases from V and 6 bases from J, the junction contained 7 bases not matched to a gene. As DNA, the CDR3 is TGTGCCAGCAGACCGGGACAGAACCATGGCTACACCTTC. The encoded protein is CASRPGQNHGYTF.

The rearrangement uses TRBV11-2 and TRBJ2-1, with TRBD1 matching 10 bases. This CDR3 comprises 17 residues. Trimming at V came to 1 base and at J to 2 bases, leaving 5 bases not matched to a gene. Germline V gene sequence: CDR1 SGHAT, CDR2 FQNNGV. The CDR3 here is CASSLGLGQGPYNEQFF. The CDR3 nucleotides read TGTGCCAGCAGCTTAGGATTGGGACAGGGGCCCTACAATGAGCAGTTCTTC.

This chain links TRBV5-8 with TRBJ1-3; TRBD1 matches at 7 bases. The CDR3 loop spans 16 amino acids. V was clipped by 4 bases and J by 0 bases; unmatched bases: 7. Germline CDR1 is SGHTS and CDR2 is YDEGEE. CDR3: CASSPGTAASGNTIYF. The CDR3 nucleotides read TGTGCCAGCAGCCCGGGGACAGCAGCCTCTGGAAACACCATATATTTT.

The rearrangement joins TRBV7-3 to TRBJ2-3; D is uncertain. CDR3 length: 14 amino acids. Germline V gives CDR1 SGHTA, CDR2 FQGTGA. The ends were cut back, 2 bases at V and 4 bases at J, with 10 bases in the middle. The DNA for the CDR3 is TGTGCCAGCAGCTTACAGGTGCCTCCAGATACGCAGTATTTT. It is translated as CASSLQVPPDTQYF.

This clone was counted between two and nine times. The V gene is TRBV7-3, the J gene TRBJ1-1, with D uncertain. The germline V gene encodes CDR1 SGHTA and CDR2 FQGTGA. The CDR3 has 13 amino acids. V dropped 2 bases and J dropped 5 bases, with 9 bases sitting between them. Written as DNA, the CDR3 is TGTGCCAGCAGCTTATTACTAGAGACTGAAGCTTTCTTT. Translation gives CASSLLLETEAFF. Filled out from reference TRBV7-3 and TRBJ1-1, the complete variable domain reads GAGVSQTPSNKVTEKGKYVELRCDPISGHTALYWYRQSLGQGPEFLIYFQGTGAADDSGLPNDRFFAVRPEGSVSTLKIQRTERGDSAVYLCASSLLLETEAFFGQGTRLTVV.

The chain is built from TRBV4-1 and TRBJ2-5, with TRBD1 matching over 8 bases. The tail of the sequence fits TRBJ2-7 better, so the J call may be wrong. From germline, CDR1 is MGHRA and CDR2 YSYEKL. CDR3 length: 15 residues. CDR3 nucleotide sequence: TGCGCCAGCAGCCCCGGGACAGGTTACTCCTACGAGCAGTACTTC. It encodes CASSPGTGYSYEQYF.

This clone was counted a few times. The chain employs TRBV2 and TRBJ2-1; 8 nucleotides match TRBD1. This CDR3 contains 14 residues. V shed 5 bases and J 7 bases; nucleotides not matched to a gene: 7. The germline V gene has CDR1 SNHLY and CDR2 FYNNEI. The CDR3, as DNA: TGTGCCAGCAGTCTCGGGACAGGTTTAAATGAGCAGTTCTTC. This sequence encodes CASSLGTGLNEQFF.

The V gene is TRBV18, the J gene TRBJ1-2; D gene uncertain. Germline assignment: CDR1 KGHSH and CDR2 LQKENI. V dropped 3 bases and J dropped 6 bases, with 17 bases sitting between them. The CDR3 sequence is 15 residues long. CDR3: CASSPHPGPPDGYTF. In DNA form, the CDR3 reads TGTGCCAGCTCACCGCACCCAGGTCCCCCGGATGGCTACACCTTC.

The CDR3 DNA reads TGTGCCAGCAGTAGCCGGGACAGGGCTAACTATGGCTACACCTTC. Translated: CASSSRDRANYGYTF. V gene TRBV6-1 combines with J gene TRBJ1-2, with 9 positions matching TRBD1. J lost 0 bases, V lost 5 bases, and 4 bases had no gene match. Per germline, CDR1 MNHNS and CDR2 SASEGT. The CDR3 extends over 15 amino acids.

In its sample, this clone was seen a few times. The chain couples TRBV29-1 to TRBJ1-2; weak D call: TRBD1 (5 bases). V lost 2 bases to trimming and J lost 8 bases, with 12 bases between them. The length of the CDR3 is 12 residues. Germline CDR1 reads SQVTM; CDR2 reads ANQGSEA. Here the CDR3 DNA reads TGCAGCGTTGAAACCAGGGATGGAGGCTACACCTTC. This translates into CSVETRDGGYTF.

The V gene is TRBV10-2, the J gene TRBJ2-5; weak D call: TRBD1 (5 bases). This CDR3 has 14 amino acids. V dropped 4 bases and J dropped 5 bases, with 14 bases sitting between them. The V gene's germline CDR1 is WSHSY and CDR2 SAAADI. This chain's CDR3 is CASSGNKGSETQYF. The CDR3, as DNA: TGCGCCAGCAGTGGAAATAAGGGGTCGGAGACCCAGTACTTC.

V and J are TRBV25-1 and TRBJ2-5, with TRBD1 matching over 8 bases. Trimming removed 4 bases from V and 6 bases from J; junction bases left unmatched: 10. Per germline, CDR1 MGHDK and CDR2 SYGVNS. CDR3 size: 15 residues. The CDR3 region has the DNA TGTGCCAGCAGTGTTCGGACAGGGAGAACGAAGACCCAGTACTTC. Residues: CASSVRTGRTKTQYF.

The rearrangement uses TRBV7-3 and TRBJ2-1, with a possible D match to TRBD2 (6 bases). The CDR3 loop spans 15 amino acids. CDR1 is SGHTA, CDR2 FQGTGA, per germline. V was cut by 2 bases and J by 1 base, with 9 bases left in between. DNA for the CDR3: TGTGCCAGCAGCTTAGATAGCGGATCCTACAATGAGCAGTTCTTC. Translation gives CASSLDSGSYNEQFF. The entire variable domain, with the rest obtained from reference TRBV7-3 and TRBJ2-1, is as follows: GAGVSQTPSNKVTEKGKYVELRCDPISGHTALYWYRQSLGQGPEFLIYFQGTGAADDSGLPNDRFFAVRPEGSVSTLKIQRTERGDSAVYLCASSLDSGSYNEQFFGPGTRLTVL.